The following is a TCR beta chain sequence with its context. The antigen remains undetermined. The record originates from a study of shared clonotypes between healthy human individuals. Overall study results and limits: The diversity represented, both genetic and in exposure history, was limited by few donors.

All donors were Caucasian adults living in Nashville, Tennessee. Sorted-subset replicate PCR reactions contained around 220 ng DNA, corresponding to tens of thousands of T cell genomes. The data were produced by immunoSEQ multiplex PCR, yet TCRdb's version contains in-frame clones alone and is incomplete. The sample includes approximately 2,300,000 clones, roughly 90% of them seen just once. Germline trimming cut 3 bases from V and 0 bases from J; bases unmatched to any gene: 7. The CDR3 is made up of 18 amino acids. The germline V gene encodes CDR1 SGHTA and CDR2 FQGTGA. Sequenced sample: naive CD4+ T cells from PBMCs. Indicated subset: CD45RA+ positively selected. The TCR sequence derives from a man younger than 35 in good health. Some clones in this sample may be carry-over from other donors' samples. The V call is TRBV7-3, the J call TRBJ2-6, with 8 bases that match TRBD2. The chain's CDR3 is CASSFPSGQSSGANVLTF. The CDR3 nucleotides read TGTGCCAGCAGCTTTCCTAGCGGGCAGAGCTCTGGGGCCAACGTCCTGACTTTC.